A single sample gave rise to the 20 T cell receptor beta chains below, sequenced in a study of immune evolution from preneoplasia to lung adenocarcinoma. The data were produced by immunoSEQ multiplex PCR, yet TCRdb's version contains in-frame clones alone and is incomplete. The sample shows 8,000 to 10,000 clones, approximately 90% of them seen only once. Material: FFPE invasive lung adenocarcinoma tissue. Receptors originate from a person aged 65 to 85 with invasive lung adenocarcinoma. Some clones in this sample may be carry-over from other donors' samples.

The gene calls are TRBV9 and TRBJ1-3, with D possibly TRBD1 on 6 matching bases. The germline gives CDR1 SGDLS, CDR2 YYNGEE. This CDR3 has 17 residues. V was pared by 4 bases and J by 1 base, with 18 bases between. The CDR3 here is CASSFPEGGASGNTIYF. DNA for the CDR3: TGTGCCAGCAGCTTCCCTGAGGGGGGGGCATCTGGAAACACCATATATTTT.

The chain joins TRBV28 to TRBJ1-1; D perhaps matches TRBD1 (6 bases). The germline gives CDR1 MDHEN, CDR2 SYDVKM. This CDR3 spans 12 amino acids. With 7 bases removed from V and 2 bases from J, the gap between germline ends came to 8 bases. CDR3 protein: CASMDSNTEAFF. Written as DNA, the CDR3 is TGTGCCAGCATGGACAGTAACACTGAAGCTTTCTTT.

This rearrangement joins TRBV30 to TRBJ2-1; 9 bases map to TRBD2. The CDR3 consists of 13 residues. The germline CDR1 and CDR2 sequences are GTSNPN and SVGIG (reference sequence). Unmatched junction bases numbered 9, after V lost 3 bases and J lost 12 bases. The CDR3 loop is CAWSVKGGGGQFF. CDR3 nucleotides: TGTGCCTGGAGCGTCAAAGGCGGGGGGGGGCAGTTCTTC.

V and J are TRBV29-1 and TRBJ2-6; D is undetermined. CDR3 length equals 15 residues. Trimming stripped 6 bases from V and 0 bases from J, with 12 bases between. Germline lookup yields CDR1 SQVTM and CDR2 ANQGSEA. The CDR3 bases are TGCAGCGTCGTCATTCAAGGCTCTGGGGCCAACGTCCTGACTTTC. Its translation: CSVVIQGSGANVLTF. Complete variable domain (other parts from reference TRBV29-1 and TRBJ2-6): SAVISQKPSRDICQRGTSLTIQCQVDSQVTMMFWYRQQPGQSLTLIATANQGSEATYESGFVIDKFPISRPNLTFSTLTVSNMSPEDSSIYLCSVVIQGSGANVLTFGAGSRLTVL.

The V and J genes are TRBV29-1 and TRBJ1-2, with a tentative D call TRBD1 (6 bases). Per the germline V gene, CDR1 is SQVTM and CDR2 is ANQGSEA. V was shortened by 4 bases and J by 7 bases, with 16 bases between the two germline ends. The CDR3 consists of 13 residues. The CDR3 protein is CSVVLGGGGGYTF. CDR3 sequence (DNA): TGCAGCGTTGTTCTTGGGGGCGGGGGTGGCTACACCTTC. The complete variable domain, with remaining parts taken from reference TRBV29-1 and TRBJ1-2, reads SAVISQKPSRDICQRGTSLTIQCQVDSQVTMMFWYRQQPGQSLTLIATANQGSEATYESGFVIDKFPISRPNLTFSTLTVSNMSPEDSSIYLCSVVLGGGGGYTFGSGTRLTVV.

The chain couples TRBV7-9 to TRBJ2-7; maybe TRBD2 (6 bases). Germline assignment: CDR1 SEHNR and CDR2 FQNEAQ (reference sequence). This CDR3 region has 16 residues. V was clipped by 1 base and J by 0 bases, with 13 bases between them. In DNA form, the CDR3 reads TGTGCCAGCAGCTTAGTCTCCGGGGGTAGCTCCTACGAGCAGTACTTC. Protein: CASSLVSGGSSYEQYF.

The V call is TRBV5-1, the J call TRBJ1-5; 9 bases match TRBD1. V was pared by 0 bases and J by 2 bases, with 0 bases of the junction left unmatched. Germline lookup yields CDR1 SGHRS and CDR2 YFSETQ. The CDR3 runs to 15 residues. Written as DNA, the CDR3 is TGCGCCAGCAGCTTGGGGACAGGGGGCAATCAGCCCCAGCATTTT. This translates into CASSLGTGGNQPQHF.

The chain uses TRBV9 and TRBJ1-1, with D possibly matching TRBD1 (6 bases). With 4 bases removed from V and 1 base from J, the gap between germline ends came to 11 bases. CDR1 is SGDLS and CDR2 is YYNGEE in the germline V gene. The CDR3 totals 14 residues. The CDR3: CASSQTQGNTEAFF. CDR3 bases: TGTGCCAGCAGCCAAACACAGGGGAACACTGAAGCTTTCTTT.

The CDR3 sequence: CASSLGRPDNYGYTF. The DNA of the CDR3 is TGTGCCAGCAGCTTGGGGCGCCCAGATAACTATGGCTACACCTTC. This sequence joins TRBV5-4 and TRBJ1-2; D gene uncertain. This CDR3 comprises 15 residues. The germline V gene encodes CDR1 SGHNT and CDR2 YYREEE (reference sequence). Trimming pared 0 bases from V and 1 base from J, leaving 10 bases between. Full variable domain (remainder filled in from reference TRBV5-4 and TRBJ1-2): ETGVTQSPTHLIKTRGQQVTLRCSSQSGHNTVSWYQQALGQGPQFIFQYYREEENGRGNFPPRFSGLQFPNYSSELNVNALELDDSALYLCASSLGRPDNYGYTFGSGTRLTVV.

The chain has TRBV6-1 and TRBJ2-2, with TRBD1 as a possible D gene (6 bases). CDR1 and CDR2 from the germline V gene are MNHNS and SASEGT. This CDR3 region has 13 residues. The V end lost 9 bases, the J end lost 2 bases, and 10 bases lay between the germline ends. In DNA, the CDR3 is TGTGCCAGTCCGGGACACAACACCGGGGAGCTGTTTTTT. It yields the protein CASPGHNTGELFF.

The V gene is TRBV11-2, the J gene TRBJ2-2, with 10 bases that match TRBD1. CDR1 and CDR2 (germline): SGHAT, FQNNGV. V shed 3 bases, J shed 4 bases, and the junction held 8 bases outside the gene matches. The CDR3 has 17 amino acids. The CDR3 reads CASSFPGQGGTTGELFF. DNA of the CDR3: TGTGCCAGCAGCTTCCCCGGACAGGGGGGTACCACCGGGGAGCTGTTTTTT.

The chain uses TRBV6-6 and TRBJ2-1; no clear D gene. Looked up from germline, CDR1 is MNHNY and CDR2 is SVGAGI (reference sequence). The CDR3 extends over 11 amino acids. V lost 7 bases to trimming and J lost 0 bases, with 1 base between them. The CDR3 sequence is CASTSYNEQFF. The CDR3 bases are TGTGCCAGCACCTCCTACAATGAGCAGTTCTTC.

CDR3 sequence reads: CASRQVGTGELFF. The CDR3 DNA sequence: TGTGCCAGCAGGCAAGTGGGCACCGGGGAGCTGTTTTTT. This chain links TRBV6-5 with TRBJ2-2, with no clear D. There are 13 residues in the CDR3. V dropped 6 bases and J dropped 4 bases, with 9 bases sitting between them. CDR1 MNHEY and CDR2 SVGAGI come from the germline V gene.

The rearrangement joins TRBV7-9 to TRBJ1-4; 7 bases match TRBD1. CDR3 length: 15 residues. Trimming at V came to 2 bases and at J to 5 bases, leaving 5 bases not matched to a gene. CDR1 and CDR2 from the germline V gene are SEHNR and FQNEAQ (reference sequence). The CDR3 DNA is TGTGCCAGCAGCTTACGGACAGGCGGGAATGAAAAACTGTTTTTT. It is translated as CASSLRTGGNEKLFF.

V gene TRBV10-3 combines with J gene TRBJ2-7, with 10 bases fitting TRBD1. J gave up 2 bases and V 0 bases, and 4 bases lay outside the gene matches. Germline loops: CDR1 ENHRY, CDR2 SYGVKD. The CDR3 consists of 16 residues. The CDR3 bases are TGTGCCATCAGTGAGTCGACCGGGACAGGGGCCTACGAGCAGTACTTC. Translation gives CAISESTGTGAYEQYF.

The chain joins TRBV5-1 to TRBJ2-7; possible D gene TRBD1, 5 bases. CDR3 length: 13 residues. Trimming stripped 0 bases from V and 2 bases from J, with 6 bases between. Germline V gives CDR1 SGHRS, CDR2 YFSETQ. The CDR3 DNA reads TGCGCCAGCAGCTTGGGCAGGGCCTACGAGCAGTACTTC. As protein: CASSLGRAYEQYF.

V is TRBV11-2 and J is TRBJ1-1, with no clear D. CDR3 length: 14 residues. V was cut by 1 base and J by 1 base, with 7 bases left in between. CDR1 and CDR2 from the germline V gene are SGHAT and FQNNGV. The DNA for the CDR3 is TGTGCCAGCAGCTTAGTAGCGGGGAACACTGAAGCTTTCTTT. Protein: CASSLVAGNTEAFF.

The chain joins TRBV19 to TRBJ1-1; no firm D call. Germline V CDR1 and CDR2: LNHDA, SQIVND (reference sequence). The CDR3 totals 14 residues. V was pared by 3 bases and J by 5 bases, with 13 bases between. CDR3 protein: CASSIRRESTEAFF. Written as DNA, the CDR3 is TGTGCCAGTAGTATTCGGAGGGAATCGACTGAAGCTTTCTTT. The full variable domain, its missing parts supplied by reference TRBV19 and TRBJ1-1, is DGGITQSPKYLFRKEGQNVTLSCEQNLNHDAMYWYRQDPGQGLRLIYYSQIVNDFQKGDIAEGYSVSREKKESFPLTVTSAQKNPTAFYLCASSIRRESTEAFFGQGTRLTVV.

This clone has just one count. The chain links TRBV5-5 to TRBJ2-7, with D tentatively TRBD2 (5 bases). Germline V CDR1 and CDR2: SGHKS, YYEKEE (reference sequence). The CDR3 consists of 15 residues. V lost 2 bases to trimming and J lost 1 base, with 13 bases between them. The CDR3 nucleotides read TGTGCCAGCAGCTTTGAGGCTCGGACTTCCTACGAGCAGTACTTC. It codes for CASSFEARTSYEQYF.

V is TRBV2 and J is TRBJ2-3; 7 bases agree with TRBD2. Trimming at V came to 6 bases and at J to 4 bases, leaving 4 bases not matched to a gene. The CDR3 runs 13 residues. Germline V gene data show CDR1 as SNHLY and CDR2 as FYNNEI. In DNA, the CDR3 is TGTGCCAGCAGGGAACTAGCGCCAGATACGCAGTATTTT. Protein sequence: CASRELAPDTQYF.